The 21 T cell receptor beta chains given below trace back to one sample, sequenced in a study of T cells after yellow fever vaccination (dated by TCRdb to about 2019). What the treatment or condition label conveys for this sample: live attenuated yellow fever vaccine strain. Receptors were amplified or captured by 5' RACE. Sequencing instrument: Illumina NovaSeq 6000. TCRdb handled the public reads itself, with Q25 trimming in fastp and clone calling in MiXCR, and kept productive beta chains. When rows share a CDR3 protein, they turn into one entry using the most common DNA and genes. The sample table holds around 260,000 distinct CDR3 sequences, of which roughly 5.2% were seen once. The ten largest clones add up to under 3.5% of the sample. Sequences were derived from CD4+ T cells sorted from PBMCs, sampled on the day of the yellow fever booster vaccination. The receptors were sampled from a man between 18 and 29 years old who received the YFV17D yellow fever vaccine.

The chain recombines TRBV5-6 with TRBJ2-7, with a weak D call TRBD1 (5 bases). The CDR3 has 12 amino acids. The germline CDR1 and CDR2 sequences are SGHDT and YYEEEE. The V and J ends lost 1 base and 6 bases respectively, with 8 bases between them. CDR3 sequence (DNA): TGTGCCAGCAGCTTGAAAGGGGTCGAGCAGTACTTC. Amino acid sequence: CASSLKGVEQYF.

This chain links TRBV24-1 with TRBJ2-1; no reliable D call. V lost 3 bases to trimming and J lost 0 bases, with 20 bases between them. The CDR3 has 19 amino acids. Germline CDR1 and CDR2: KGHDR and SFDVKD. The CDR3 protein is CATSDTLRQPSTSYNEQFF. CDR3 DNA sequence: TGTGCCACCAGTGATACACTCCGGCAGCCCTCCACCTCCTACAATGAGCAGTTCTTC.

This clonotype has more than one count but fewer than ten. The V and J genes are TRBV10-2 and TRBJ2-7; tentative D call: TRBD1 (5 bases). The CDR3 runs to 12 residues. Germline V gives CDR1 WSHSY, CDR2 SAAADI. Trimming stripped 4 bases from V and 7 bases from J, with 11 bases between. CDR3 residues: CASSVSAGEQYF. The CDR3 coding sequence is TGCGCCAGCAGTGTGTCAGCAGGGGAGCAGTACTTC.

This clonotype came up a few times. This chain uses TRBV6-5 with TRBJ1-1; 8 bases align to TRBD1. Per germline, CDR1 MNHEY and CDR2 SVGAGI. CDR3 length: 13 amino acids. V shed 6 bases and J 3 bases; nucleotides not matched to a gene: 3. The CDR3 sequence: CASSRTGHTEAFF. The DNA of the CDR3 is TGTGCCAGCAGCCGGACAGGGCACACTGAAGCTTTCTTT.

This clonotype was counted ten times or more. The V gene is TRBV7-2, the J gene TRBJ2-5; D not certain. V lost 4 bases and J 4 bases, leaving 10 bases between the germline ends. From germline, CDR1 is SGHTA and CDR2 FQGNSA. This CDR3 spans 13 amino acids. CDR3 loop: CASSSRPGETQYF. In DNA, the CDR3 is TGTGCCAGCAGCTCGCGACCGGGAGAGACCCAGTACTTC.

This clonotype turned up a few times. The chain recombines TRBV29-1 with TRBJ2-3; TRBD2 might be the D (6 bases). V lost 5 bases and J lost 5, with 20 bases in between. The CDR3 length is 15 residues. From germline, CDR1 is SQVTM and CDR2 ANQGSEA. The DNA of the CDR3 is TGCAGCGTTATAGGGGCTAACGGGGGTGTAGATACGCAGTATTTT. It translates to CSVIGANGGVDTQYF.

This clonotype showed up many times. This chain uses TRBV9 with TRBJ1-5; 8 bases align to TRBD1. The germline V gene has CDR1 SGDLS and CDR2 YYNGEE. V gave up 2 bases and J gave up 4 bases; unmatched junction bases: 5. The CDR3 covers 15 residues. In DNA, the CDR3 is TGTGCCAGCAGCGTCGGGACAGGTCAAAATCAGCCCCAGCATTTT. Its protein product is CASSVGTGQNQPQHF.

At least ten counts were recorded for this clonotype. The genes are TRBV3-1 and TRBJ2-7; no definite D call. CDR3 length: 12 residues. The V end lost 0 bases, the J end lost 7 bases, and 7 bases lay between the germline ends. Germline V gene data show CDR1 as LGHDT and CDR2 as YNNKEL (reference sequence). The CDR3 nucleotides read TGTGCCAGCAGCCAAGATATGGGTGAGCAGTACGTC. Encoded protein: CASSQDMGEQYV.

This clonotype was picked up many times. The rearrangement joins TRBV5-1 to TRBJ2-1; D is possibly TRBD2 (8 bases). This CDR3 is 15 amino acids long. CDR1 is SGHRS and CDR2 is YFSETQ in the germline V gene. Trimming stripped 2 bases from V and 7 bases from J, with 16 bases between. CDR3: CASSFGGARGNEQFF. CDR3 in DNA: TGCGCCAGCAGCTTCGGGGGGGCCAGGGGGAATGAGCAGTTCTTC.

This clonotype was found a few times. The chain has TRBV3-1 and TRBJ2-7; 7 nucleotides line up with TRBD2. Germline CDR1 and CDR2: LGHDT and YNNKEL (reference sequence). V was clipped by 1 base and J by 0 bases; unmatched bases: 9. The CDR3 runs to 17 residues. In DNA form, the CDR3 reads TGTGCCAGCAGCCAAGCGCCCGGGGCGGGGGACTCCTACGAGCAGTACTTC. This codes for CASSQAPGAGDSYEQYF.

The chain couples TRBV7-9 to TRBJ1-5, with D unclear. The CDR3 is 14 residues long. Germline-derived CDR1 and CDR2 are SEHNR and FQNEAQ (reference sequence). The V end lost 5 bases, the J end lost 2 bases, and 10 bases lay between the germline ends. CDR3 coding DNA: TGTGCCAGCAGCGAGACTGTTGGCAATCAGCCCCAGCATTTT. Its translation: CASSETVGNQPQHF.

At least ten counts were recorded for this clonotype. The chain combines TRBV4-3 with TRBJ1-3; no reliable D call. The germline CDR1 and CDR2 sequences are LGHNA and YSLEER. The V gene lost 1 base and the J gene lost 4 bases, with 11 bases spanning the gap. This CDR3 has 15 residues. The DNA for the CDR3 is TGCGCCAGCAGCCAAGCCGAGGGAGCGGGAAACACCATATATTTT. Translating it yields CASSQAEGAGNTIYF.

This clonotype was observed at least ten times. The chain recombines TRBV12-3 or TRBV12-4 with TRBJ1-1; D unclear. This CDR3 contains 13 residues. Trimming left V 7 bases short and J 0 bases short, with 9 bases between. The DNA of the CDR3 is TGTGCCAGCAAGGCGGGTTTGAACACTGAAGCTTTCTTT. Translation: CASKAGLNTEAFF.

The chain employs TRBV6-2 or TRBV6-3 and TRBJ1-5; D is perhaps TRBD1 (5 bases). Germline values: CDR1 MNHEY, CDR2 SVGEGT. V was shortened by 6 bases and J by 4 bases, with 16 bases between the two germline ends. This CDR3 is 15 amino acids long. The CDR3 loop is CASSPPGPLNQPQHF. Written as DNA, the CDR3 is TGTGCCAGCAGCCCGCCAGGGCCCCTAAATCAGCCCCAGCATTTT.

This clonotype appeared a few times. The gene calls are TRBV28 and TRBJ1-5; D remains ambiguous. V dropped 7 bases and J dropped 7 bases, with 20 bases sitting between them. The length of the CDR3 is 15 residues. The germline CDR1 and CDR2 sequences are MDHEN and SYDVKM. The CDR3 DNA reads TGTGCCAGCACCCCCACTTGGGAGGCGAGACAGCCCCAGCATTTT. Translating it yields CASTPTWEARQPQHF.

The chain combines TRBV6-5 with TRBJ2-1; 8 bases map to TRBD2. Losses at the gene ends were 0 bases for V and 9 bases for J; bases not matched to a gene: 7. CDR3 length: 15 amino acids. Germline CDR1 is MNHEY and CDR2 is SVGAGI. The CDR3 coding sequence is TGTGCCAGCAGTTACTCGAGGGGCGGGGGGTTTGAGCAGTTCTTC. Amino acids: CASSYSRGGGFEQFF.

The chain combines TRBV6-6 with TRBJ1-4; unclear D gene. Germline V gene lookup returns CDR1 MNHNY and CDR2 SVGAGI (reference sequence). CDR3 length equals 12 residues. Trimming took 4 bases from V and 10 from J, leaving 10 bases between them. The CDR3 protein is CASSSDPLKLFF. CDR3 in DNA: TGTGCCAGCAGTTCGGACCCTCTAAAACTGTTTTTT.

V gene TRBV6-6 combines with J gene TRBJ2-3, with D hard to call. Looked up from germline, CDR1 is MNHNY and CDR2 is SVGAGI (reference sequence). V was cut by 2 bases and J by 0 bases, with 15 bases left in between. This CDR3 is 17 amino acids long. The DNA for the CDR3 is TGTGCCAGCAGTTACCCCCAGCTGACGGCTAGCACAGATACGCAGTATTTT. Translation gives CASSYPQLTASTDTQYF.

V is TRBV6-5 and J is TRBJ1-6; D perhaps matches TRBD1 (6 bases). Trimming stripped 5 bases from V and 0 bases from J, with 11 bases between. Per the germline V gene, CDR1 is MNHEY and CDR2 is SVGAGI. CDR3 length: 16 residues. CDR3 loop: CASSLTGNSYNSPLHF. DNA for the CDR3: TGTGCCAGCAGTCTTACAGGGAACTCCTATAATTCACCCCTCCACTTT.

This clonotype showed up just a few times. This sequence joins TRBV6-2 or TRBV6-3 and TRBJ2-7; D gene unclear. The V end lost 6 bases, the J end lost 2 bases, and 14 bases lay between the germline ends. CDR3 length equals 14 residues. Germline loops: CDR1 MNHEY, CDR2 SVGEGT. CDR3 protein: CASRSLSRTYEQYF. The CDR3 DNA is TGTGCCAGCAGATCACTAAGTAGGACCTACGAGCAGTACTTC.

This clonotype has a handful of counts. The chain joins TRBV3-1 to TRBJ1-2; D is unresolved. The V end was cut by 3 bases, the J end by 3 bases, with 14 bases between. Germline V gene data show CDR1 as LGHDT and CDR2 as YNNKEL (reference sequence). The length of the CDR3 is 15 residues. CDR3 nucleotide sequence: TGTGCCAGCAGCCAGCAAAACAGCTACTACTATGGCTACACCTTC. It translates to CASSQQNSYYYGYTF.